A single sample is the source of the 13 T cell receptor beta chains below, sequenced in a study of T cell repertoires in cytomegalovirus infection. Using its own MiXCR run on the reads, TCRdb lists one record per CDR3 protein. The sample has a few hundred thousand distinct CDR3 sequences; 15% to 20% are singletons. Sequencing used CD8+ T cells from PBMCs. The receptor source for this set is a human donor in good health (CMV status not recorded). Some clones in this sample may be carry-over from other donors' samples.

The V call is TRBV5-6, the J call TRBJ1-2; the match to TRBD1 covers 9 bases. Per germline, CDR1 SGHDT and CDR2 YYEEEE. Trimming took 4 bases from V and 4 from J; bases not matched to a gene: 5. The CDR3 is 14 residues long. In DNA form, the CDR3 reads TGTGCCAGCAGCGGGGACAGGGCCAGCTATGGCTACACCTTC. Translated, it gives CASSGDRASYGYTF.

This clonotype was observed a handful of times. The chain couples TRBV19 to TRBJ1-5; unclear D gene. This CDR3 has 14 residues. The V gene's germline CDR1 is LNHDA and CDR2 SQIVND (reference sequence). V lost 10 bases and J 0 bases, leaving 13 bases between the germline ends. The CDR3 DNA reads TGTGCCACTTCTGACTGGGATAGCAATCAGCCCCAGCATTTT. It encodes CATSDWDSNQPQHF.

This clonotype came up many times. The V and J genes are TRBV11-2 and TRBJ2-3, with 7 bases identical to TRBD2. V was pared by 3 bases and J by 1 base, with 4 bases of the junction left unmatched. This CDR3 contains 15 residues. Germline V gives CDR1 SGHAT, CDR2 FQNNGV. CDR3 in DNA: TGTGCCAGCAGCTTTGTCAGCGGGGGCACAGATACGCAGTATTTT. It yields the protein CASSFVSGGTDTQYF. Together with reference TRBV11-2 and TRBJ2-3, the CDR3 gives the full variable domain: EAGVAQSPRYKIIEKRQSVAFWCNPISGHATLYWYQQILGQGPKLLIQFQNNGVVDDSQLPKDRFSAERLKGVDSTLKIQPAKLEDSAVYLCASSFVSGGTDTQYFGPGTRLTVL.

V and J are TRBV10-2 and TRBJ2-7, with D tentatively TRBD2 (6 bases). CDR1 and CDR2 from the germline V gene are WSHSY and SAAADI. The V end lost 8 bases, the J end lost 3 bases, and 14 bases lay between the germline ends. The CDR3 covers 13 residues. The CDR3 sequence is CASGGSGFYEQYF. The CDR3 DNA is TGCGCCAGCGGGGGGAGTGGGTTCTACGAGCAGTACTTC.

In its sample, this clonotype was seen a few times. V is TRBV6-2 or TRBV6-3 and J is TRBJ2-7; no clear D. Trimming took 3 bases from V and 3 from J, leaving 6 bases between them. This CDR3 is built from 12 residues. Germline V gives CDR1 MNHEY, CDR2 SVGEGT. The CDR3 sequence: CASSYWRYEQYF. DNA for the CDR3: TGTGCCAGCAGTTATTGGCGCTACGAGCAGTACTTC.

This clonotype has more than one count but fewer than ten. V is TRBV11-1 and J is TRBJ2-1, with D perhaps TRBD1 (5 bases). The ends were cut back, 5 bases at V and 8 bases at J, with 10 bases in the middle. This CDR3 region has 12 residues. Germline V gene data show CDR1 as SGHAT and CDR2 as FQDESV (reference sequence). In DNA, the CDR3 is TGTGCCAGCAGCATCAGGGTTCATGAGCAGTTCTTC. Protein product: CASSIRVHEQFF. Filled out from reference TRBV11-1 and TRBJ2-1, the complete variable domain reads EAEVAQSPRYKITEKSQAVAFWCDPISGHATLYWYRQILGQGPELLVQFQDESVVDDSQLPKDRFSAERLKGVDSTLKIQPAELGDSAMYLCASSIRVHEQFFGPGTRLTVL.

Ten or more counts support this clonotype. The V and J genes are TRBV28 and TRBJ2-5; D may be TRBD2 (5 bases). The CDR3 is made up of 15 amino acids. Germline CDR1 is MDHEN and CDR2 is SYDVKM. Trimming took off 6 bases at V and 2 bases at J, with 16 bases between the two ends. CDR3 sequence (DNA): TGTGCCAGCAGCCCCACTAGGATAATACAAGAGACCCAGTACTTC. It is translated as CASSPTRIIQETQYF.

A note on this clonotype: A much larger clone sits a single nucleotide away, making a read error possible. The CDR3 carries no conserved terminal phenylalanine or tryptophan, so it likely arises from a read error. V usage is TRBV6-6 and J usage is TRBJ2-7; D is unresolved. V was clipped by 5 bases and J by 4 bases, with 6 bases between them. The CDR3 runs to 11 residues. Germline CDR1 MNHNY, CDR2 SVGAGI (reference sequence). CDR3 sequence reads: CASSMIYEQYY. The CDR3 DNA is TGTGCCAGCAGTATGATTTACGAGCAGTACTAC.

This clonotype was observed a few times. The CDR3: CASSYPGGYTF. The CDR3 coding sequence is TGTGCCAGCAGTTATCCTGGCGGCTACACCTTC. The chain is built from TRBV6-2 or TRBV6-3 and TRBJ1-2; D is unresolved. The CDR3 loop spans 11 amino acids. The germline V gene has CDR1 MNHEY and CDR2 SVGEGT. V lost 3 bases to trimming and J lost 8 bases, with 7 bases between them.

This clonotype was observed a handful of times. The chain has TRBV4-1 and TRBJ1-3, with D unresolved. Germline CDR1 MGHRA, CDR2 YSYEKL. The V and J ends lost 1 base and 3 bases respectively, with 7 bases between them. This CDR3 region has 14 residues. The CDR3 sequence: CASSQVFFGNTIYF. The CDR3 bases are TGCGCCAGCAGCCAAGTATTCTTTGGAAACACCATATATTTT.

The table lists this clonotype with a few counts. The chain couples TRBV5-1 to TRBJ2-7; 7 bases agree with TRBD1. With V trimmed by 0 bases and J by 0 bases, 3 bases remained unmatched. CDR3 length: 15 amino acids. Germline V gene lookup returns CDR1 SGHRS and CDR2 YFSETQ. CDR3 nucleotide sequence: TGCGCCAGCAGCTTGGAAGGGACAGTCTCCTACGAGCAGTACTTC. Encoded protein: CASSLEGTVSYEQYF. Full variable domain (rest looked up from reference TRBV5-1 and TRBJ2-7): KAGVTQTPRYLIKTRGQQVTLSCSPISGHRSVSWYQQTPGQGLQFLFEYFSETQRNKGNFPGRFSGRQFSNSRSEMNVSTLELGDSALYLCASSLEGTVSYEQYFGPGTRLTVT.

This clonotype was picked up many times. The V call is TRBV7-8, the J call TRBJ1-2; 10 bases are shared with TRBD1. Germline V gene data show CDR1 as SGHVS and CDR2 as FQNEAQ. With V trimmed by 6 bases and J by 2 bases, 6 bases remained unmatched. The CDR3 is 15 amino acids. The CDR3, as DNA: TGTGCCAGCAGTTTGTCGGGACAGGGGAACTATGGCTACACCTTC. It translates to CASSLSGQGNYGYTF.

This clonotype has more than one count but fewer than ten. This chain links TRBV28 with TRBJ1-1, with a possible D match to TRBD1 (6 bases). The CDR3 has 16 residues. V lost 4 bases and J 1 base, leaving 16 bases between the germline ends. Germline CDR1 reads MDHEN; CDR2 reads SYDVKM. The CDR3 is CASSSPGTQPNTEAFF. As DNA, the CDR3 is TGTGCCAGCAGTTCTCCCGGGACACAACCGAACACTGAAGCTTTCTTT.